This record looks at one T cell receptor beta chain sequence and its context. The antigen is undetermined. This sample is part of a study of cytomegalovirus exposure and HLA in healthy donors. About the study: Of the donors genotyped, several hundred in all, about 82% fell in the Caucasian-associated ancestry cluster.

CDR1 and CDR2 (germline): SGHVS, FNYEAQ. The CDR3 is 20 amino acids. V shed 5 bases, J shed 6 bases, and the junction held 23 bases outside the gene matches. Study results and caveats: The dataset shows that most TCR sequences were rare, while some public TCRs occurred in many donors. For most TCR beta V segments, an earlier analysis put the productive rate at about 87% or about 30% of the time.

PCR was performed using 60 Vbeta and 13 Jbeta primers. Method: immunoSEQ multiplex PCR; TCRdb's copy keeps in-frame clones and lacks some. The repertoire has approximately 190,000 clones, approximately 88% of them found once; the top ten carry roughly 2.6%. Sequenced: PBMCs. The receptor's source is a woman aged 45 to 65 in good health and CMV-seropositive. The rearrangement uses TRBV7-6 and TRBJ1-5, with 9 bases fitting TRBD1. CDR3 loop: CASSRKGQGGLGTTGQPQHF. The CDR3 region has the DNA TGTGCCAGCAGCAGAAAGGGACAGGGCGGATTAGGAACGACGGGTCAGCCCCAGCATTTT.